The T cell receptor (beta chain) under discussion was sequenced for a study of breast tumors, draining lymph nodes, adjacent tissues. TCRdb fed the multiplex PCR reads into MiXCR, producing one record per CDR3 protein. The data contain 200,000 to 300,000 distinct CDR3 sequences, around 30% of them singletons. Germline CDR1 is MNHEY and CDR2 is SMNVEV (reference sequence). J gave up 2 bases and V 6 bases, and 8 bases lay outside the gene matches. This CDR3 has 15 residues. Study results and caveats: Tumor TCR diversity was below lymph nodes but above nontumor tissue. That most tumor T cells come from lymph nodes remained unproven. Findings are consistent with lymph node origin and intratumoral expansion of most tumor T cells.

Samples came from axillary lymph nodes draining the breast cancer. About this clonotype: Its target is not known.

V usage is TRBV27 and J usage is TRBJ2-5; 8 nucleotides line up with TRBD2. This sequence originates from a female donor with breast cancer. Some clones in this sample may be carry-over from other donors' samples. Sequences were obtained from axillary lymph node tissue. CDR3 sequence: CASRSPGGPQETQYF. The DNA for the CDR3 is TGTGCCAGCAGATCCCCGGGAGGGCCACAAGAGACCCAGTACTTC.